The 22 T cell receptor beta chains reported below all come from one sample, sequenced in a study of OX40 agonist ivuxolimab in advanced cancers. Profiled with immunoSEQ multiplex PCR; TCRdb holds only in-frame clones, not every one. The table records roughly 59,000 clones, over 70% of them present only once. Sequencing was performed on CD4+ or CD8+ T cells sorted from blood, taken in a trial of the OX40 agonist ivuxolimab. These receptors were collected from an adult with an advanced solid tumor such as melanoma, head and neck, liver or kidney cancer.

V is TRBV5-4 and J is TRBJ2-2; D gene uncertain. From germline, CDR1 is SGHNT and CDR2 YYREEE (reference sequence). This CDR3 has 15 residues. With 4 bases removed from V and 2 bases from J, the gap between germline ends came to 12 bases. CDR3: CASSKVLGNTGELFF. The CDR3 DNA reads as TGTGCCAGCAGCAAGGTCCTAGGTAACACCGGGGAGCTGTTTTTT.

V is TRBV19 and J is TRBJ1-1; no definite D call. The CDR3 has 15 amino acids. V was shortened by 3 bases and J by 1 base, with 12 bases between the two germline ends. Germline CDR1 is LNHDA and CDR2 is SQIVND (reference sequence). The CDR3 loop reads CASSIGLQSNTEAFF. DNA for the CDR3: TGTGCCAGTAGTATTGGGTTACAGTCGAACACTGAAGCTTTCTTT. Complete variable domain (other parts from reference TRBV19 and TRBJ1-1): DGGITQSPKYLFRKEGQNVTLSCEQNLNHDAMYWYRQDPGQGLRLIYYSQIVNDFQKGDIAEGYSVSREKKESFPLTVTSAQKNPTAFYLCASSIGLQSNTEAFFGQGTRLTVV.

The chain recombines TRBV28 with TRBJ2-7; a weak D match, TRBD1 (6 bases). The length of the CDR3 is 16 residues. From germline, CDR1 is MDHEN and CDR2 SYDVKM. The V gene lost 7 bases and the J gene lost 0 bases, with 19 bases spanning the gap. The CDR3 is CASTLGGDFSSYEQYF. The CDR3 region has the DNA TGTGCCAGCACCCTAGGGGGAGATTTTAGCTCCTACGAGCAGTACTTC.

V is TRBV5-1 and J is TRBJ2-1; D possibly corresponds to TRBD2 (5 bases). Germline CDR1 SGHRS, CDR2 YFSETQ. V lost 2 bases to trimming and J lost 0 bases, with 9 bases between them. CDR3 size: 15 residues. The CDR3 sequence: CASSFEGSSYNEQFF. CDR3 DNA: TGCGCCAGCAGCTTTGAAGGGAGCTCCTACAATGAGCAGTTCTTC.

This clone was seen more than once but under ten times. In DNA, the CDR3 is TGCGCCAGCAGCCATCAGGGGCGCACCGGGGAGCTGTTTTTT. Protein product: CASSHQGRTGELFF. The chain combines TRBV4-1 with TRBJ2-2, with D maybe TRBD1 (6 bases). Per germline, CDR1 MGHRA and CDR2 YSYEKL. V was cut by 3 bases and J by 4 bases, with 9 bases left in between. The CDR3 is 14 residues long.

This clone was counted a few times. The V gene is TRBV29-1, the J gene TRBJ1-1, with 8 positions matching TRBD1. Looked up from germline, CDR1 is SQVTM and CDR2 is ANQGSEA. Trimming removed 6 bases from V and 1 base from J; junction bases left unmatched: 1. There are 12 residues in the CDR3. The CDR3 DNA reads as TGCAGCGTCGGGACAGGGAACACTGAAGCTTTCTTT. Translated, it gives CSVGTGNTEAFF.

This chain links TRBV7-9 with TRBJ2-5; 7 bases are shared with TRBD1. Germline values: CDR1 SEHNR, CDR2 FQNEAQ (reference sequence). CDR3 size: 14 residues. V lost 5 bases, J lost 4 bases, and 7 bases stayed unmatched. Written as DNA, the CDR3 is TGTGCCAGCAGCCAAATACAGGGGCGAGAGACCCAGTACTTC. Translated: CASSQIQGRETQYF.

This chain uses TRBV21-1 with TRBJ1-1; TRBD1, the D gene given by the table, was not confirmed from the DNA. TRBV21-1 corresponds to a pseudogene. The CDR3 consists of 17 residues. In DNA form, the CDR3 reads TGTGCCAGCAGCAATGGACGAGACAGGGGAACGAACACTGAAGCTTTCTTT. It specifies CASSNGRDRGTNTEAFF.

The gene calls are TRBV18 and TRBJ1-1; TRBD1 might be the D (6 bases). CDR1 KGHSH and CDR2 LQKENI come from the germline V gene. The CDR3 totals 15 residues. V dropped 2 bases and J dropped 5 bases, with 15 bases sitting between them. CDR3 in amino acids: CASSPYYRVETEAFF. In DNA form, the CDR3 reads TGTGCCAGCTCACCATATTACAGGGTCGAGACTGAAGCTTTCTTT.

The chain employs TRBV30 and TRBJ1-1; D is unclear. Germline CDR1 reads GTSNPN; CDR2 reads SVGIG (reference sequence). Trimming took off 3 bases at V and 3 bases at J, with 5 bases between the two ends. The CDR3 consists of 11 residues. CDR3 sequence: CAWRGYTEAFF. The CDR3 DNA sequence: TGTGCCTGGAGGGGATACACTGAAGCTTTCTTT.

The J gene is TRBJ1-6, the V gene TRBV7-2, with 10 bases identical to TRBD1. The CDR3 spans 13 residues. Germline V lookup: CDR1 SGHTA, CDR2 FQGNSA. V was clipped by 5 bases and J by 9 bases; unmatched bases: 1. The CDR3 reads CASSRDRGSPLHF. The CDR3 coding sequence is TGTGCCAGCAGCAGGGACAGGGGTTCACCCCTCCACTTT.

This clone was observed a few times. The rearrangement joins TRBV28 to TRBJ2-7; D tentatively fits TRBD1 or TRBD2 (6 bases each). V was clipped by 4 bases and J by 5 bases, with 21 bases between them. Germline assignment: CDR1 MDHEN and CDR2 SYDVKM. This CDR3 has 16 amino acids. The CDR3 nucleotides read TGTGCCAGCAGTTCCACTGGGGGGCTCTACCTGCACGAGCAGTACTTC. It translates to CASSSTGGLYLHEQYF.

J is TRBJ1-2 and V is TRBV18; TRBD1 might be the D (5 bases). The V gene lost 0 bases and the J gene lost 6 bases, with 8 bases spanning the gap. The length of the CDR3 is 13 residues. CDR1 and CDR2 from the germline V gene are KGHSH and LQKENI. CDR3 region: CASSPPTDHGYTF. CDR3 bases: TGTGCCAGCTCACCACCGACAGACCATGGCTACACCTTC.

Only one count was recorded for this clone. The V and J genes are TRBV19 and TRBJ1-2; the match to TRBD1 covers 9 bases. Trimming cost V 2 bases and J 7 bases; bases outside gene matches: 5. Germline lookup yields CDR1 LNHDA and CDR2 SQIVND (reference sequence). The CDR3 runs to 14 residues. The CDR3 DNA sequence: TGTGCCAGTAGTATACCGGGACAGGGTTTTGGCTACACCTTC. Translation: CASSIPGQGFGYTF.

This clone was recorded once. The chain couples TRBV5-1 to TRBJ1-3; D gene ambiguous. Per germline, CDR1 SGHRS and CDR2 YFSETQ. The CDR3 runs 13 residues. V gave up 4 bases and J gave up 0 bases, with 5 bases separating them. As DNA, the CDR3 is TGCGCCAGCAGCGGCAGCTCTGGAAACACCATATATTTT. This encodes CASSGSSGNTIYF.

The rearrangement uses TRBV27 and TRBJ2-1; TRBD1 is a possible D gene (5 bases). V was cut by 1 base and J by 7 bases, with 14 bases left in between. The CDR3 runs 15 residues. The germline V gene has CDR1 MNHEY and CDR2 SMNVEV (reference sequence). The DNA of the CDR3 is TGTGCCAGCAGTTTATTAATGGGTCAGGGAAATGAGCAGTTCTTC. Translation gives CASSLLMGQGNEQFF.

V is TRBV28 and J is TRBJ2-7, with 8 positions matching TRBD1. Germline V gene sequence: CDR1 MDHEN, CDR2 SYDVKM. The ends lost 5 bases at V and 6 bases at J; junction bases unmatched: 9. The CDR3 length is 14 residues. The CDR3 DNA follows: TGTGCCAGCAGTACGCGGACAGGGAGCCTCGAGCAGTACTTC. Its translation is CASSTRTGSLEQYF.

This clone has a handful of counts. The chain recombines TRBV6-1 with TRBJ2-3; 9 bases line up with TRBD1. The CDR3 runs to 13 residues. CDR1 and CDR2 (germline): MNHNS, SASEGT. With 4 bases clipped from V and 7 bases from J, the junction kept 3 bases outside the gene matches. The CDR3 bases are TGTGCCAGCAGTGGGACAGGGGTAAATACGCAGTATTTT. Amino acid sequence: CASSGTGVNTQYF.

This clone has a single count. The chain combines TRBV4-2 with TRBJ2-3; a weak D match, TRBD1 (5 bases). There are 15 residues in the CDR3. Germline V CDR1 and CDR2: LGHNA, YNFKEQ. V gave up 1 base and J gave up 6 bases, with 14 bases separating them. CDR3 in DNA: TGTGCCAGCAGCCAAGGCAGGGATGGGGCCGATACGCAGTATTTT. This translates into CASSQGRDGADTQYF.

The chain uses TRBV11-1 and TRBJ2-7, with 7 bases identical to TRBD2. CDR1 and CDR2 from the germline V gene are SGHAT and FQDESV (reference sequence). The CDR3 sequence is 15 residues long. V lost 5 bases and J lost 5; bases outside the gene matches: 12. The CDR3 protein is CASSPPGGSLHEQYF. CDR3 DNA sequence: TGTGCCAGCAGCCCCCCCGGCGGGAGTCTACACGAGCAGTACTTC.

The chain uses TRBV28 and TRBJ2-7; 8 positions match TRBD1. The CDR3 has 15 residues. The germline V gene encodes CDR1 MDHEN and CDR2 SYDVKM. The junction had 10 bases not matched to a gene; V was cut back by 2 bases and J by 7 bases. CDR3 in amino acids: CASSLAHRGTWEQYF. In DNA form, the CDR3 reads TGTGCCAGCAGTTTAGCCCACAGGGGGACTTGGGAGCAGTACTTC.

The CDR3 DNA follows: TGTGCCAGCGAAGAGGGAACGGACACTGAAGCTTTCTTT. It encodes CASEEGTDTEAFF. The chain uses TRBV6-1 and TRBJ1-1, with D unclear. This CDR3 is 13 amino acids long. Trimming removed 8 bases from V and 3 bases from J, with 13 bases in between. Germline V gene sequence: CDR1 MNHNS, CDR2 SASEGT.